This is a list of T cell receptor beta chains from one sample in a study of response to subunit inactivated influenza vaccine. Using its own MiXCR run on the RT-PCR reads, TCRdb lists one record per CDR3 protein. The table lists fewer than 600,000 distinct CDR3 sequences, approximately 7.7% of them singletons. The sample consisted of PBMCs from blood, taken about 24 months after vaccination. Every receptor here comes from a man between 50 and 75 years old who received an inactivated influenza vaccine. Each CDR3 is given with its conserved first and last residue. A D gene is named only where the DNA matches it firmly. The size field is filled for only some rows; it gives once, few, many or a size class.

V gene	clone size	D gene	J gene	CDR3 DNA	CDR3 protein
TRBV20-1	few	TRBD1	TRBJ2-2	TGCAGTGCTAGAGCTGACAGGGGAGCCGGGGAGCTGTTTTTT	CSARADRGAGELFF
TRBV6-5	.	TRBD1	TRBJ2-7	TGTGCCAGCAGTTACTCGGACAGGGAAGGCTACGAGCAGTACTTC	CASSYSDREGYEQYF
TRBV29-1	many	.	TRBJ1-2	TGCAGCGTTGAAGTCGGTCGGGGCTACACCTTC	CSVEVGRGYTF
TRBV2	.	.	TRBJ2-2	TGTGCCAGCAGTGATTCCAGGTCCGGGGAGCTGTTTTTT	CASSDSRSGELFF
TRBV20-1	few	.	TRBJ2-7	TGCAGTGCCCGGGGCGGCCGCTACGAGCAGTACTTC	CSARGGRYEQYF
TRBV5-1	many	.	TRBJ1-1	TGTGCCAGCAGCTTAGACACTGAAGCTTTCTTT	CASSLDTEAFF
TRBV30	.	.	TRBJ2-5	TGTGCCTGGCGAACAGGAGCAGAGACCCAGTACTTC	CAWRTGAETQYF
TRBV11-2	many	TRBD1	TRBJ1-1	TGTGCCAGCAGTGGGTCAGGGGGCTGGAACACTGAAGCTTTCTTT	CASSGSGGWNTEAFF
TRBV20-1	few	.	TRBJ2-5	TGCAGTGCGACCAGGGGTAGGGAGACCCAGTACTTC	CSATRGRETQYF
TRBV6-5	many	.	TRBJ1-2	TGTGCCAGCAGAGGACCAACCCGAGGCTACACCTTC	CASRGPTRGYTF
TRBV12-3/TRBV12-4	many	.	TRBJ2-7	TGTGCCAGCAGTTCCCATCGGGGCTCGCCCTACGAGCAGTACTTC	CASSSHRGSPYEQYF
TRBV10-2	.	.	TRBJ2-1	TGCGCCAGCAGTATAGGGGCTAGCAGCCGGGGTGAGCAGTTCTTC	CASSIGASSRGEQFF
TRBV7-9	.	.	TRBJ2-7	TGTGCCAGCAGCTTAGAATCGAACAAGGGGGAGCAGTACTTC	CASSLESNKGEQYF
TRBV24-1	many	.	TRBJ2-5	TGTGCCACCAGTGAACACCGGGACCCTCGACACCAGTACTTC	CATSEHRDPRHQYF
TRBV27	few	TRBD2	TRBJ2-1	TGTGCCAGCACACGCTTGGGACTAGCGGGGCTAAGCTCCTACAATGAGCAGTTCTTC	CASTRLGLAGLSSYNEQFF
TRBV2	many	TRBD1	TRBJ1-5	TGTGCCAGCAGTTTGGGACAGGGGAGAAATCAGCCCCAGCATTTT	CASSLGQGRNQPQHF
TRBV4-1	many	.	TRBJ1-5	TGCGCCAGCAGCCGTCTAAACAGTGGGGGCAATCAGCCCCAGCATTTT	CASSRLNSGGNQPQHF
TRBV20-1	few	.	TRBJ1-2	TGCAGTGCTAGTAGGACAGCCTACTATGGCTACACCTTC	CSASRTAYYGYTF
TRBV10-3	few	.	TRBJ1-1	TGTGCCATCAGTGAGTCTGGGGGTGGGGTCACTGAAGCTTTCTTT	CAISESGGGVTEAFF
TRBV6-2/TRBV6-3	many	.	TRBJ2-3	TGTGCCAGCAGGGCCTTCGGGGCGGGACCTAGTGGAGATACGCAGTATTTT	CASRAFGAGPSGDTQYF
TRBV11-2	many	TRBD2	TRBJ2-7	TGTGCCAGCAGCTTACTAGCGGAGGTCTACGAGCAGTACTTC	CASSLLAEVYEQYF
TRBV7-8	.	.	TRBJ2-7	TGTGCCAGCAGCTTAGCAGGGGCCACCAGCTACGAGCAGTACTTC	CASSLAGATSYEQYF
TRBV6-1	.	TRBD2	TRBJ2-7	TGTGCCAGCAGGATTGGACTAGCGGGGTCCTACGAGCAGTACTTC	CASRIGLAGSYEQYF
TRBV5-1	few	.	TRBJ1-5	TGCGCCAGCAGACCGGGACCGACCAATCAGCCCCAGCATTTT	CASRPGPTNQPQHF
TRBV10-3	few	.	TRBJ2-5	TGTGCCATCAGGAGGGGGGGGCCAGGGGACCCTAACCCCCAGTACTTC	CAIRRGGPGDPNPQYF
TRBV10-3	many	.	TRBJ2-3	TGTGCCATCAGATCAGGGTCAGATACGCAGTATTTT	CAIRSGSDTQYF
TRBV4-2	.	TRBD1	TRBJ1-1	TGTGCCAGCAGCCAAGAGGGCAGGGGGGCTGAAGCTTTCTTT	CASSQEGRGAEAFF
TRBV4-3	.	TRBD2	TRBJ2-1	TGCGCCAGCAGCCAAGGACTAGCGGGGGGGCCCTCCTACAATGAGCAGTTCTTC	CASSQGLAGGPSYNEQFF
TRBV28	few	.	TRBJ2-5	TGTGCCAGCCAAAGGACATCCCAAGAGACCCAGTACTTC	CASQRTSQETQYF
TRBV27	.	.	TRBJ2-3	TGTGCCAGCAGACACAGGGAAAGGGCAGATACGCAGTATTTT	CASRHRERADTQYF
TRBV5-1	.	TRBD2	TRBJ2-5	TGCGCCAGCAGCTCCGCGACTAGCACCCAAGAGACCCAGTACTTC	CASSSATSTQETQYF
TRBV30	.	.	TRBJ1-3	TGTGCCTGGGGGAAAGAAGCCGCTGGAAACACCATATATTTT	CAWGKEAAGNTIYF
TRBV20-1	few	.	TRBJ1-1	TGCAGTGCTAGGGAAAAAGGGCCTAACACTGAAGCTTTCTTT	CSAREKGPNTEAFF
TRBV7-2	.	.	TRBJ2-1	TGTGCCAGCAGCTTAGCGCCAGGGGGAGGCTACAATGAGCAGTTCTTC	CASSLAPGGGYNEQFF
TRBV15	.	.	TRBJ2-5	TGTGCCACCAGCGGCAGTATGGAAGAGACCCAGTACTTC	CATSGSMEETQYF
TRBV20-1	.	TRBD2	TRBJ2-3	TGCAGTGGGCAGCTAGCGGGATATAGCACAGATACGCAGTATTTT	CSGQLAGYSTDTQYF
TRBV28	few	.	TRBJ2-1	TGTGCCAGCAGTTTACCCCCCCCCGGGAAAGGTAAGGTCTACAATGAGCAGTTCTTC	CASSLPPPGKGKVYNEQFF
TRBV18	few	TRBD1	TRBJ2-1	TGTGCCAGCTCATCGGGTAGGACAGGGAACAATGAGCAGTTCTTC	CASSSGRTGNNEQFF